Each of the 30 T cell receptor beta chains below was sequenced from the same sample in a study of blood T cell repertoires in COVID-19. The method was immunoSEQ multiplex PCR; TCRdb's version includes in-frame clones alone and lacks a portion of them. The top ten clones hold approximately 2.9% of a sample with approximately 200,000 clones, roughly 86% of them seen once. Sequenced material: peripheral blood. The receptors originated from a woman aged 25 to 39 with active or convalescent COVID-19.

This clone was seen a handful of times. This chain uses TRBV5-1 with TRBJ2-3; 9 bases agree with TRBD2. The J segment lost 2 bases and the V segment lost 7 bases, leaving 11 bases of the junction unmatched. Germline assignment: CDR1 SGHRS and CDR2 YFSETQ. This CDR3 region has 16 residues. The CDR3 bases are TGCGCCAGCGGCCGGTCGGCGGGAGGGTCCACAGATACGCAGTATTTT. The encoded protein is CASGRSAGGSTDTQYF. The whole variable domain, remainder taken from reference TRBV5-1 and TRBJ2-3, is KAGVTQTPRYLIKTRGQQVTLSCSPISGHRSVSWYQQTPGQGLQFLFEYFSETQRNKGNFPGRFSGRQFSNSRSEMNVSTLELGDSALYLCASGRSAGGSTDTQYFGPGTRLTVL.

The V call is TRBV11-3, the J call TRBJ1-1; D is possibly TRBD1 (6 bases). Per the germline V gene, CDR1 is SGHNT and CDR2 is YENEEA. V was cut by 1 base and J by 5 bases, with 14 bases left in between. The CDR3 is made up of 15 amino acids. CDR3 bases: TGTGCCAGCAGCTTAGGGACAGAAAGGGGTACTGAAGCTTTCTTT. Its translation is CASSLGTERGTEAFF.

The chain joins TRBV11-2 to TRBJ1-5; TRBD1 matches 10 bases. The CDR3 sequence is 17 residues long. Germline V CDR1 and CDR2: SGHAT, FQNNGV. Germline trimming cut 5 bases from V and 1 base from J; bases unmatched to any gene: 8. CDR3 sequence reads: CASSLATGQGSNQPQHF. The CDR3 region has the DNA TGTGCCAGCAGCCTTGCTACGGGACAGGGGAGCAATCAGCCCCAGCATTTT.

V gene TRBV27 combines with J gene TRBJ1-5, with D possibly being TRBD1 (6 bases). Germline-derived CDR1 and CDR2 are MNHEY and SMNVEV (reference sequence). Deletions cut 4 bases from V and 6 bases from J, with 16 bases between. CDR3 length: 15 amino acids. The CDR3 region is CASSSQQGFGQPQHF. As DNA, the CDR3 is TGTGCCAGCAGTTCTCAACAGGGATTCGGTCAGCCCCAGCATTTT.

The genes are TRBV7-6 and TRBJ1-3; D remains ambiguous. Trimming pared 4 bases from V and 0 bases from J, leaving 16 bases between. The CDR3 consists of 17 residues. The germline V gene encodes CDR1 SGHVS and CDR2 FNYEAQ. CDR3 region: CASSSLGAETSGNTIYF. CDR3 in DNA: TGTGCCAGCAGCTCACTCGGAGCAGAAACCTCTGGAAACACCATATATTTT. Looking up the rest from reference TRBV7-6 and TRBJ1-3 gives the full variable domain: GAGVSQSPRYKVTKRGQDVALRCDPISGHVSLYWYRQALGQGPEFLTYFNYEAQQDKSGLPNDRFSAERPEGSISTLTIQRTEQRDSAMYRCASSSLGAETSGNTIYFGEGSWLTVV.

This clone is a singleton in its sample. The genes are TRBV3-1 (or the pseudogene TRBV3-2) and TRBJ2-7; D is uncertain. This CDR3 is 11 amino acids long. V gave up 4 bases and J gave up 4 bases, with 5 bases separating them. Germline V CDR1 and CDR2: LGHDT, YNNKEL (reference sequence). CDR3 in DNA: TGTGCCAGCAGCCTTATGTACGAGCAGTACTTC. It yields the protein CASSLMYEQYF.

J is TRBJ1-6 and V is TRBV2; 8 bases are shared with TRBD1. Germline CDR1 is SNHLY and CDR2 is FYNNEI. This CDR3 is 14 amino acids long. With V trimmed by 7 bases and J by 7 bases, 6 bases remained unmatched. CDR3 amino acids: CASTDRTGNSPLHF. CDR3 DNA: TGTGCCAGCACCGACAGGACAGGGAATTCACCCCTCCACTTT.

The genes are TRBV5-8 and TRBJ2-3, with D possibly being TRBD2 (5 bases). The V gene lost 0 bases and the J gene lost 0 bases, with 14 bases spanning the gap. The CDR3 loop spans 17 amino acids. The germline V gene encodes CDR1 SGHTS and CDR2 YDEGEE. In DNA form, the CDR3 reads TGTGCCAGCAGCTTGGGAGGGCCGGGTGTTAGCACAGATACGCAGTATTTT. It codes for CASSLGGPGVSTDTQYF. The variable domain in full, completed from reference TRBV5-8 and TRBJ2-3, reads EAGVTQSPTHLIKTRGQQATLRCSPISGHTSVYWYQQALGLGLQFLLWYDEGEERNRGNFPPRFSGRQFPNYSSELNVNALELEDSALYLCASSLGGPGVSTDTQYFGPGTRLTVL.

The genes are TRBV11-2 and TRBJ2-5, with a tentative D call TRBD2 (6 bases). This CDR3 has 14 amino acids. V was cut by 7 bases and J by 5 bases, with 17 bases left in between. From germline, CDR1 is SGHAT and CDR2 FQNNGV. This chain's CDR3 is CASTPATGVETQYF. CDR3 sequence (DNA): TGTGCCAGCACCCCCGCGACGGGAGTTGAGACCCAGTACTTC.

A few counts support this clone. This chain uses TRBV15 with TRBJ1-1; D remains ambiguous. CDR1 and CDR2 (germline): LNHNV, YYDKDF (reference sequence). Trimming took 3 bases from V and 1 from J, leaving 6 bases between them. The CDR3 is 13 amino acids. The DNA of the CDR3 is TGTGCCACCAGCAGGACGGGGAACACTGAAGCTTTCTTT. Translation: CATSRTGNTEAFF.

This clone was counted a single time. The chain carries TRBV15 and TRBJ1-3; D is possibly TRBD1 (5 bases). This CDR3 comprises 15 residues. Germline loops: CDR1 LNHNV, CDR2 YYDKDF (reference sequence). The V end was cut by 3 bases, the J end by 2 bases, with 11 bases between. The CDR3 DNA reads TGTGCCACCAGCAGGAAAGGGGAAACTGGAAACACCATATATTTT. It codes for CATSRKGETGNTIYF.

The chain links TRBV11-2 to TRBJ2-7; D perhaps matches TRBD1 (5 bases). Deletions cut 2 bases from V and 2 bases from J, with 16 bases between. The CDR3 spans 16 residues. Per the germline V gene, CDR1 is SGHAT and CDR2 is FQNNGV. DNA of the CDR3: TGTGCCAGCAGCTTATTCGTTGTGCAGGGCCCCTACGAGCAGTACTTC. It encodes CASSLFVVQGPYEQYF.

This clone was seen only once. The chain carries TRBV29-1 and TRBJ2-2; 9 positions match TRBD2. The germline gives CDR1 SQVTM, CDR2 ANQGSEA. V shed 2 bases, J shed 2 bases, and the junction held 3 bases outside the gene matches. The CDR3 length is 15 residues. The chain's CDR3 is CSVERRGGNTGELFF. The CDR3 DNA follows: TGCAGCGTTGAAAGGCGGGGGGGAAACACCGGGGAGCTGTTTTTT.

V usage is TRBV5-1 and J usage is TRBJ1-6, with 8 bases that match TRBD1. Looked up from germline, CDR1 is SGHRS and CDR2 is YFSETQ. The CDR3 consists of 16 residues. V trimming: 0 bases; J trimming: 8 bases; junction bases outside the gene matches: 7. The CDR3 DNA reads TGCGCCAGCAGCTTGGCCTCGGGGACAGGTGATTCACCCCTCCACTTT. It encodes CASSLASGTGDSPLHF.

The rearrangement joins TRBV9 to TRBJ2-3; no firm D call. Trimming removed 0 bases at V and 6 bases at J, with 8 bases between. CDR1 SGDLS and CDR2 YYNGEE come from the germline V gene. The CDR3 covers 13 residues. CDR3 sequence (DNA): TGTGCCAGCAGCGTAGCGGTGAGTGATACGCAGTATTTT. This sequence encodes CASSVAVSDTQYF.

This chain uses TRBV18 with TRBJ1-4; TRBD1 agrees at 7 bases. Germline loops: CDR1 KGHSH, CDR2 LQKENI. V dropped 5 bases and J dropped 5; count of bases not matched to a gene: 2. This CDR3 is built from 13 residues. This CDR3 reads CASSSGQNEKLFF. CDR3 coding DNA: TGTGCCAGCTCATCGGGACAGAATGAAAAACTGTTTTTT.

The chain combines TRBV10-3 with TRBJ1-6; D may be TRBD1 (5 bases). The ends were cut back, 8 bases at V and 0 bases at J, with 8 bases in the middle. The germline V gene has CDR1 ENHRY and CDR2 SYGVKD. The CDR3 has 14 residues. CDR3 sequence (DNA): TGTGCCATCCAGGGAAGCTCCTATAATTCACCCCTCCACTTT. This gives the protein CAIQGSSYNSPLHF.

The chain uses TRBV19 and TRBJ2-2; 9 bases align to TRBD1. Germline CDR1 reads LNHDA; CDR2 reads SQIVND (reference sequence). The CDR3 extends over 18 amino acids. The ends lost 3 bases at V and 1 base at J; junction bases unmatched: 9. The CDR3 loop is CASSMTTGQGLNTGELFF. CDR3 nucleotides: TGTGCCAGTAGTATGACTACTGGACAGGGGTTGAACACCGGGGAGCTGTTTTTT.

This chain uses TRBV7-9 with TRBJ2-3; the match to TRBD2 covers 9 bases. This CDR3 contains 16 residues. J gave up 6 bases and V 4 bases, and 11 bases lay outside the gene matches. Germline V lookup: CDR1 SEHNR, CDR2 FQNEAQ (reference sequence). The CDR3 sequence: CASSSHLAGGPDTQYF. The CDR3 DNA reads as TGTGCCAGCAGCTCCCATCTTGCGGGAGGGCCGGATACGCAGTATTTT. The whole variable domain, filled in from reference TRBV7-9 and TRBJ2-3, reads DTGVSQNPRHKITKRGQNVTFRCDPISEHNRLYWYRQTLGQGPEFLTYFQNEAQLEKSRLLSDRFSAERPKGSFSTLEIQRTEQGDSAMYLCASSSHLAGGPDTQYFGPGTRLTVL.

This chain connects TRBV28 to TRBJ1-2, with D possibly TRBD1 on 5 matching bases. CDR3 size: 12 residues. Between the trimmed V and J ends, which lost 5 bases and 5 bases, there was a span of 9 bases. Germline V lookup: CDR1 MDHEN, CDR2 SYDVKM. DNA for the CDR3: TGTGCCAGCAGTGGAGACAGTTATGGCTACACCTTC. It specifies CASSGDSYGYTF.

V gene TRBV28 combines with J gene TRBJ2-1; TRBD2 aligns across 9 bases. With 5 bases clipped from V and 0 bases from J, the junction kept 2 bases outside the gene matches. CDR1 is MDHEN, CDR2 SYDVKM, per germline. The CDR3 has 15 amino acids. The CDR3 DNA reads as TGTGCCAGCAGTGTACTAGCGGGCTCCTACAATGAGCAGTTCTTC. Protein: CASSVLAGSYNEQFF.

The J gene is TRBJ2-6, the V gene TRBV29-1, with D perhaps matching TRBD1 (5 bases). With 6 bases removed from V and 3 bases from J, the gap between germline ends came to 9 bases. The length of the CDR3 is 13 residues. Germline loops: CDR1 SQVTM, CDR2 ANQGSEA. The CDR3 loop reads CSVMTDGANVLTF. The CDR3, as DNA: TGCAGCGTGATGACAGATGGGGCCAACGTCCTGACTTTC.

In this sample, this clone turned up many times. The V and J genes are TRBV6-5 and TRBJ2-7, with TRBD2 matching over 11 bases. Per the germline V gene, CDR1 is MNHEY and CDR2 is SVGAGI. The CDR3 runs to 15 residues. Germline trimming cut 6 bases from V and 2 bases from J; bases unmatched to any gene: 6. This CDR3 reads CASRGLAGGAYEQYF. The DNA of the CDR3 is TGTGCCAGCAGAGGCCTAGCGGGGGGCGCCTACGAGCAGTACTTC.

The V gene is TRBV11-2, the J gene TRBJ1-2; perhaps TRBD1 as D (5 bases). The CDR3 sequence is 13 residues long. V lost 1 base to trimming and J lost 8 bases, with 11 bases between them. Germline CDR1 SGHAT, CDR2 FQNNGV. The CDR3 spells CASSLGQRQGYTF. The DNA of the CDR3 is TGTGCCAGCAGCTTAGGACAGCGTCAGGGCTACACCTTC.

The J gene is TRBJ2-1, the V gene TRBV19; 13 bases line up with TRBD2. This CDR3 comprises 17 residues. Germline V gives CDR1 LNHDA, CDR2 SQIVND (reference sequence). CDR3 region: CATDRGTSGGAWNEQFF. CDR3 bases: TGTGCGACGGACAGGGGAACTAGCGGGGGGGCGTGGAATGAGCAGTTCTTC.

V usage is TRBV14 and J usage is TRBJ1-1, with 9 bases matching TRBD1. V was pared by 0 bases and J by 4 bases, with 3 bases of the junction left unmatched. This CDR3 contains 15 residues. Germline CDR1 reads SGHDN; CDR2 reads FVKESK. The chain's CDR3 is CASSQDRTGVTEAFF. The CDR3 nucleotides read TGTGCCAGCAGCCAAGATCGGACAGGGGTCACTGAAGCTTTCTTT.

The chain links TRBV27 to TRBJ2-1; 14 bases are shared with TRBD2. CDR1 is MNHEY, CDR2 SMNVEV, per germline (reference sequence). The trim removed 2 bases at V and 6 bases at J, leaving 3 bases unmatched. The CDR3 runs to 16 residues. For the CDR3, the DNA is TGTGCCAGCAGTTTACTAGGGACTAGCGGGGGCAATGAGCAGTTCTTC. Amino acid sequence: CASSLLGTSGGNEQFF.

The J gene is TRBJ1-3, the V gene TRBV5-8; possible D gene TRBD1, 6 bases. Trimming stripped 5 bases from V and 0 bases from J, with 9 bases between. The CDR3 extends over 14 amino acids. Germline V CDR1 and CDR2: SGHTS, YDEGEE. This chain's CDR3 is CASRSTGSGNTIYF. The CDR3 DNA is TGTGCCAGCAGGTCGACAGGCTCTGGAAACACCATATATTTT.

This clone was picked up one time. The chain couples TRBV19 to TRBJ2-1; the D is unclear. The CDR3 extends over 12 amino acids. Germline CDR1 reads LNHDA; CDR2 reads SQIVND (reference sequence). With 6 bases removed from V and 3 bases from J, the gap between germline ends came to 6 bases. For the CDR3, the DNA is TGTGCCAGTAGCGGTTTCTACAATGAGCAGTTCTTC. Protein product: CASSGFYNEQFF.

This chain uses TRBV3-1 (or the pseudogene TRBV3-2) with TRBJ2-7; TRBD2 matches at 10 bases. In germline, CDR1 is LGHDT, CDR2 YNNKEL (reference sequence). With V trimmed by 4 bases and J by 2 bases, 2 bases remained unmatched. The CDR3 contains 14 residues. The CDR3 DNA reads as TGTGCCAGCAGCCCAGCGGGGGGGCCCTACGAGCAGTACTTC. Translating it yields CASSPAGGPYEQYF.